This T cell receptor (beta chain) was captured by sequencing in a study of identical twins. Germline V gives CDR1 MNHNS, CDR2 SASEGT. V was cut by 6 bases and J by 1 base, with 13 bases left in between. The CDR3 contains 15 residues. TCRdb recomputed calls from the 5' RACE reads with MiXCR, one row per CDR3 protein. The sample lists more than 650,000 distinct CDR3 sequences, approximately 6% occurring once. Input material: naive T cells sorted from blood. The chain carries TRBV6-1 and TRBJ1-5; no firm D call. The source of this sequence is a man aged 18 to 35 in good health. CDR3 protein: CASSPAQTSNQPQHF. The CDR3 DNA follows: TGTGCCAGCAGCCCCGCACAGACCAGCAATCAGCCCCAGCATTTT.